This paragraph reports one T cell receptor (beta chain). As originally analysed: By means of reference gene primer amplification, nucleated cell counts were estimated. Method: immunoSEQ multiplex PCR; TCRdb's copy keeps in-frame clones and lacks some. That table is the source of V, J and clone size, and D and trimming were worked out from the DNA. There are around 200,000 clones in the sample; about 80% occur only once, and less than 5.5% lies in the top ten. This entry comes from a study of blood T cell repertoires in COVID-19. Overall study: The analysed material was cDNA or gDNA that came from T cells, B-cell-depleted T cells, or PBMCs.

The CDR3 has 13 residues. V was pared by 5 bases and J by 1 base, with 8 bases between. Germline-derived CDR1 and CDR2 are SGHNT and YENEEA. Sequencing input: peripheral blood. The clonotype was recovered from a man between 45 and 60 years old with active or convalescent COVID-19. The J gene is TRBJ1-1, the V gene TRBV11-3, with D uncertain. In DNA, the CDR3 is TGTGCCAGCAGCATAACAGCGAACACTGAAGCTTTCTTT. Protein product: CASSITANTEAFF.